Shown below are 9 T cell receptor beta chains from a single sample sequenced in a study of Ad26.COV2.S vaccination and SARS-CoV-2 variants. Specified treatment: about 20 received Ad26.COV2.S at low or high dose, single or two shots; about 5 received placebo; per-sample allocation not given. Specimens were obtained on day 63 following the first vaccine or placebo injection. Using immunoSEQ multiplex PCR, the repertoire was profiled, and TCRdb retains in-frame clones only, with some absent. The repertoire holds a few hundred thousand clones, with more than 75% as singletons. The sequences come from peripheral blood, collected in a trial of Ad26.COV2.S vaccine versus placebo. The receptors were gathered from a person between 18 and 59 years old who received the Ad26.COV2.S COVID-19 vaccine or a placebo.

The V gene is TRBV30, the J gene TRBJ2-2; perhaps TRBD1 as D (6 bases). Germline V gives CDR1 GTSNPN, CDR2 SVGIG (reference sequence). CDR3 length equals 15 residues. Trimming stripped 4 bases from V and 1 base from J, with 13 bases between. Written as DNA, the CDR3 is TGTGCCTGGAATTGGGACATGGAGAACACCGGGGAGCTGTTTTTT. This sequence encodes CAWNWDMENTGELFF. Combining the CDR3 with reference TRBV30 and TRBJ2-2 gives the whole variable domain SQTIHQWPATLVQPVGSPLSLECTVEGTSNPNLYWYRQAAGRGLQLLFYSVGIGQISSEVPQNLSASRPQDRQFILSSKKLLLSDSGFYLCAWNWDMENTGELFFGEGSRLTVL.

In its sample, this clone was seen many times. The rearrangement uses TRBV7-9 and TRBJ2-5; D uncertain. V gave up 1 base and J gave up 1 base, with 10 bases separating them. The germline V gene has CDR1 SEHNR and CDR2 FQNEAQ (reference sequence). This CDR3 is built from 15 residues. The CDR3 loop is CASSLDPRIQETQYF. CDR3 bases: TGTGCCAGCAGCTTAGATCCCCGGATCCAAGAGACCCAGTACTTC.

CDR3 region: CASSLKTSGTDTQYF. CDR3 nucleotides: TGTGCCAGCAGTCTCAAAACTAGTGGCACAGATACGCAGTATTTT. This chain joins TRBV16 and TRBJ2-3, with D possibly matching TRBD2 (5 bases). Trimming cost V 6 bases and J 1 base, with 14 bases left between them. Germline values: CDR1 KGHSY, CDR2 FQNENV. This CDR3 has 15 amino acids.

This clone appeared once. The rearrangement joins TRBV27 to TRBJ1-4, with 9 bases lining up with TRBD1. There are 17 residues in the CDR3. With V trimmed by 4 bases and J by 7 bases, 13 bases remained unmatched. The germline CDR1 and CDR2 sequences are MNHEY and SMNVEV (reference sequence). The CDR3 reads CASSSLGLVQGAEKLFF. The CDR3 DNA reads TGTGCCAGCAGTTCTTTGGGCTTAGTACAGGGGGCTGAAAAACTGTTTTTT.

The rearrangement joins TRBV5-6 to TRBJ2-2, with D possibly matching TRBD1 (6 bases). Germline V gives CDR1 SGHDT, CDR2 YYEEEE. V gave up 6 bases and J gave up 5 bases, with 23 bases separating them. This CDR3 contains 17 residues. The CDR3 protein is CASTPLTGSGGTGELFF. CDR3 DNA sequence: TGTGCCAGCACCCCACTCACAGGGTCTGGGGGAACCGGGGAGCTGTTTTTT.

The chain joins TRBV5-6 to TRBJ2-7, with a tentative D call TRBD2 (5 bases). The germline V and J ends were trimmed by 0 bases and 9 bases, with 16 bases remaining between them. The length of the CDR3 is 14 residues. Germline values: CDR1 SGHDT, CDR2 YYEEEE. The CDR3 coding sequence is TGTGCCAGCAGCTTGGAAGCCATCCCCCGGGGGCAGTACTTC. This translates into CASSLEAIPRGQYF.

This chain joins TRBV3-1 (or the pseudogene TRBV3-2) and TRBJ1-2, with 8 bases that match TRBD1. Per germline, CDR1 LGHDT and CDR2 YNNKEL (reference sequence). This CDR3 contains 15 residues. V dropped 4 bases and J dropped 4; count of bases not matched to a gene: 8. CDR3 residues: CASSRRGRGSYGYTF. DNA for the CDR3: TGTGCCAGCAGCCGCAGGGGGCGGGGTAGCTATGGCTACACCTTC.

V and J are TRBV11-2 and TRBJ2-7; 11 nucleotides match TRBD1. This CDR3 is 15 amino acids long. The junction had 7 bases not matched to a gene; V was cut back by 5 bases and J by 4 bases. Germline V gene sequence: CDR1 SGHAT, CDR2 FQNNGV. The CDR3 spells CASSATRDRGYEQYF. The CDR3, as DNA: TGTGCCAGCAGCGCCACCCGGGACAGGGGGTACGAGCAGTACTTC.

The chain links TRBV9 to TRBJ1-1; D possibly corresponds to TRBD1 (6 bases). The CDR3 loop spans 15 amino acids. Per the germline V gene, CDR1 is SGDLS and CDR2 is YYNGEE. V was cut by 0 bases and J by 0 bases, with 9 bases left in between. The CDR3, as DNA: TGTGCCAGCAGCGTAGGACAGGCAGTGAACACTGAAGCTTTCTTT. This encodes CASSVGQAVNTEAFF.